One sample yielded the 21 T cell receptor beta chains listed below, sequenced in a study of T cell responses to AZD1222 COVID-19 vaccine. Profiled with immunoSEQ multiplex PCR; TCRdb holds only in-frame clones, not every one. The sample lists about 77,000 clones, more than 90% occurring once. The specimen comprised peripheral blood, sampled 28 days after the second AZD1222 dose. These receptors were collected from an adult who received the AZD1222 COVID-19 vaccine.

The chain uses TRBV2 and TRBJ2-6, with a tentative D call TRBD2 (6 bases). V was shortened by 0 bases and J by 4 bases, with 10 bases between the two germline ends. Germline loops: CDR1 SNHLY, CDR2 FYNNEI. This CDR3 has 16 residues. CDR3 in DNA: TGTGCCAGCAGTGAAGCGGCGGGGATCGGGGCCAACGTCCTGACTTTC. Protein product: CASSEAAGIGANVLTF.

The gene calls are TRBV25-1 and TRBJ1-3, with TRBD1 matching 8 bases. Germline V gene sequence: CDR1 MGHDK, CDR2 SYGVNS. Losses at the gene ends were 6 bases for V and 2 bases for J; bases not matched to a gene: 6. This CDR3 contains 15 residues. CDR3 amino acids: CASRLTGATGNTIYF. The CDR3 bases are TGTGCCAGCAGGTTGACAGGGGCGACTGGAAACACCATATATTTT.

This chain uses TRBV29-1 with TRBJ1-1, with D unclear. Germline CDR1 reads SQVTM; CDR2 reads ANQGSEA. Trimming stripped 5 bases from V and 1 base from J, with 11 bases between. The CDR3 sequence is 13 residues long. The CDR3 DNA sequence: TGCAGCGTTTTGAGTCGAGGGAACACTGAAGCTTTCTTT. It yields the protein CSVLSRGNTEAFF.

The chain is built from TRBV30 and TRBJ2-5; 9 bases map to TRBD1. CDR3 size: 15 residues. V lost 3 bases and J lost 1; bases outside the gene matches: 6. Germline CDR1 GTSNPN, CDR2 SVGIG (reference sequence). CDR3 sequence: CAWSHRDRVQETQYF. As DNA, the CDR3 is TGTGCCTGGAGCCACCGGGACAGGGTCCAAGAGACCCAGTACTTC.

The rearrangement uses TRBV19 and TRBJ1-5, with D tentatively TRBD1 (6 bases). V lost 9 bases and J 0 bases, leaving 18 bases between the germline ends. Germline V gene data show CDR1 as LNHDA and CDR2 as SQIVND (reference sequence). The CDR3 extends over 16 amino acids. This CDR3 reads CASLRGTEDSNQPQHF. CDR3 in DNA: TGTGCCAGCCTCAGGGGTACGGAGGATAGCAATCAGCCCCAGCATTTT.

DNA of the CDR3: TGTGCCAGCAGCTTGAACGGGGGGCGCAGTGGCTACACCTTC. Protein: CASSLNGGRSGYTF. The chain is built from TRBV5-4 and TRBJ1-2; tentatively, D is TRBD1 (6 bases). This CDR3 region has 14 residues. Germline assignment: CDR1 SGHNT and CDR2 YYREEE (reference sequence). The ends were cut back, 1 base at V and 7 bases at J, with 14 bases in the middle.

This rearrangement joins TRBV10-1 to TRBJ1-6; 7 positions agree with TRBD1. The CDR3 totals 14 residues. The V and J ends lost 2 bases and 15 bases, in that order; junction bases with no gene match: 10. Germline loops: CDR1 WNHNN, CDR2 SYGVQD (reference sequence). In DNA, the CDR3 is TGCGCCAGCAGTGAGAATCGAAAAGGACAGGACCTCCACTTT. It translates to CASSENRKGQDLHF.

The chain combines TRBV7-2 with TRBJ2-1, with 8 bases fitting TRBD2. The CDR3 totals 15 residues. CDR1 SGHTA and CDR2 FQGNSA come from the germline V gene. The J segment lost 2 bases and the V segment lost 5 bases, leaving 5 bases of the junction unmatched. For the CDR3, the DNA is TGTGCCAGCAGCCCCGAGGGACTAGCCTACAATGAGCAGTTCTTC. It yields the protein CASSPEGLAYNEQFF.

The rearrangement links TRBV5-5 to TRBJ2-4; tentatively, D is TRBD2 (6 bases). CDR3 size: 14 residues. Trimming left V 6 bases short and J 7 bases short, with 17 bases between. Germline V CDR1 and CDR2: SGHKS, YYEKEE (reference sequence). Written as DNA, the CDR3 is TGTGCCAGCAACCCTCGGGAGAAGTCGAACATTCAGTACTTC. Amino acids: CASNPREKSNIQYF.

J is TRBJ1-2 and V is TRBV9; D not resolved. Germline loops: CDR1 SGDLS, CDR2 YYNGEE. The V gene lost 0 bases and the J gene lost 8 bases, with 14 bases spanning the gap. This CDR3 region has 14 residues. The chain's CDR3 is CASSVVSSTEGYTF. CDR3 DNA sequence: TGTGCCAGCAGCGTAGTTAGTTCCACAGAAGGCTACACCTTC.

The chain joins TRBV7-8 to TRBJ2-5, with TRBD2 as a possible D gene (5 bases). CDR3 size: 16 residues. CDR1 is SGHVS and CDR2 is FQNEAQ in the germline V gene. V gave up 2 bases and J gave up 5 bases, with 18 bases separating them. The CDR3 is CASSLNLRVGGETQYF. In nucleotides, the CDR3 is TGTGCCAGCAGCTTAAATTTGAGGGTCGGTGGGGAGACCCAGTACTTC. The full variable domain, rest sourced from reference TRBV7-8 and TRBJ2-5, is GAGVSQSPRYKVAKRGQDVALRCDPISGHVSLFWYQQALGQGPEFLTYFQNEAQLDKSGLPSDRFFAERPEGSVSTLKIQRTQQEDSAVYLCASSLNLRVGGETQYFGPGTRLLVL.

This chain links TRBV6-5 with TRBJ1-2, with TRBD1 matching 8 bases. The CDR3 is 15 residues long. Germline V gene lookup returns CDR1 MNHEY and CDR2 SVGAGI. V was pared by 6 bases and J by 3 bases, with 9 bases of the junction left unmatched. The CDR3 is CASRVQGGRYYGYTF. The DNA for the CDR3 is TGTGCCAGCAGGGTACAGGGGGGCCGCTACTATGGCTACACCTTC.

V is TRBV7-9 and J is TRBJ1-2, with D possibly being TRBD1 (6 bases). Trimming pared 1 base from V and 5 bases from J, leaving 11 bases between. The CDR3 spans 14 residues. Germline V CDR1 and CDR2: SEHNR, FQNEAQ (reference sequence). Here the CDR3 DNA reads TGTGCCAGCAGCTTAGGGGGGCAAGGGTATGGCTACACCTTC. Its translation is CASSLGGQGYGYTF.

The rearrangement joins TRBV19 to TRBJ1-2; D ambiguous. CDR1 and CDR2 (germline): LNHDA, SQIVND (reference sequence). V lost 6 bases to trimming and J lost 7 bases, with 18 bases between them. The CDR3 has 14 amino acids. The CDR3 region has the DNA TGTGCCAGTAGAGAGGACCTTAGGGTTTCTGGCTACACCTTC. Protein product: CASREDLRVSGYTF.

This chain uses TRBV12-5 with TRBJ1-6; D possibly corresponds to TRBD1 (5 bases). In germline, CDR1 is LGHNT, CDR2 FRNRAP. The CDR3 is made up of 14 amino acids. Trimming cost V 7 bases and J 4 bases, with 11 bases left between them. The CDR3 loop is CASVRGIYNSPLHF. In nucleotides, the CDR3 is TGTGCTAGTGTCCGGGGGATTTATAATTCACCCCTCCACTTT.

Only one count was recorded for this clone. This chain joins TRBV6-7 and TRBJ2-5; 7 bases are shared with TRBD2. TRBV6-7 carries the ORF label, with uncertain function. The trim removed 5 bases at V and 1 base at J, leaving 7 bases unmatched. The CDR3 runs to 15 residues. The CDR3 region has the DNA TGTGCCAGCAGTCAGGCCGGGAGGTTCCAAGAGACCCAGTACTTC. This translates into CASSQAGRFQETQYF.

The CDR3 DNA follows: TGTGCCAGCAGTTACCGGGGGTCCTACAATGAGCAGTTCTTC. Protein product: CASSYRGSYNEQFF. This chain uses TRBV28 with TRBJ2-1; tentative D call: TRBD2 (6 bases). V was shortened by 4 bases and J by 1 base, with 8 bases between the two germline ends. CDR1 is MDHEN, CDR2 SYDVKM, per germline. The CDR3 covers 14 residues.

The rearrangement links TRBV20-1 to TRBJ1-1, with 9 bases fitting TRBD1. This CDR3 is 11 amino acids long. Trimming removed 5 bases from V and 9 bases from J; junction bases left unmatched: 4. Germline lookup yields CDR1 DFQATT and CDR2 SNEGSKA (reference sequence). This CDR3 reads CSAGGQGQAFF. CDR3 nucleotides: TGCAGTGCTGGGGGACAGGGCCAAGCTTTCTTT.

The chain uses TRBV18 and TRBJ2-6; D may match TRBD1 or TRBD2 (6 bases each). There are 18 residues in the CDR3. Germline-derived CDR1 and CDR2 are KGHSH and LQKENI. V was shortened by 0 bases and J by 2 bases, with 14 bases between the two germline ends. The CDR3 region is CASSPPSGGQPGANVLTF. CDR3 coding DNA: TGTGCCAGCTCACCACCGTCTGGGGGGCAACCTGGGGCCAACGTCCTGACTTTC.

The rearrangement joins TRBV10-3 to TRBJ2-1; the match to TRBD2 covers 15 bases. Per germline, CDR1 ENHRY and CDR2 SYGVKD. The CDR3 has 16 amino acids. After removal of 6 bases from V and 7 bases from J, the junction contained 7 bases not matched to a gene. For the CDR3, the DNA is TGTGCCATCAGCCCCGGGACTAGCGGGAGGAGGAATGAGCAGTTCTTC. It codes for CAISPGTSGRRNEQFF.

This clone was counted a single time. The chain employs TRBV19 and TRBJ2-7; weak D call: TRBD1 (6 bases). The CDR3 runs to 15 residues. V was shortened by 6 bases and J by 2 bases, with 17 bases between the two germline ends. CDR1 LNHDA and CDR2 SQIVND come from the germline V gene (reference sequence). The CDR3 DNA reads TGTGCCAGTAGGGGTCCCCTGACAGGAACCTACGAGCAGTACTTC. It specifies CASRGPLTGTYEQYF.